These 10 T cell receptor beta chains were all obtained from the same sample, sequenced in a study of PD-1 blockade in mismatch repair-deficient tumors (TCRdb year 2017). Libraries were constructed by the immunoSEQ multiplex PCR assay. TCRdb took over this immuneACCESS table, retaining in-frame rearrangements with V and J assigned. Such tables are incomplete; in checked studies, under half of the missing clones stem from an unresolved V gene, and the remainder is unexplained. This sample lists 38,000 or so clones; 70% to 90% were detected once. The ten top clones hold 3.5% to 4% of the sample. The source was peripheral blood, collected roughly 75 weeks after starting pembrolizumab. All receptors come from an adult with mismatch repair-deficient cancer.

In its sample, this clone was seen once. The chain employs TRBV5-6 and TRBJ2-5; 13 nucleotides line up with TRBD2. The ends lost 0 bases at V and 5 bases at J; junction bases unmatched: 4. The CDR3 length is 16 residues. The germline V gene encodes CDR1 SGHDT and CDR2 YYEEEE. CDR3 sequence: CASSLGTSGGHETQYF. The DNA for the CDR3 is TGTGCCAGCAGCTTGGGGACTAGCGGGGGTCATGAGACCCAGTACTTC.

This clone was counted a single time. CDR3 amino acids: CASSSYRDRGGETQYF. DNA of the CDR3: TGTGCCAGCAGTAGTTATCGGGACAGGGGAGGAGAGACCCAGTACTTC. The chain links TRBV2 to TRBJ2-5; 10 bases match TRBD1. Per the germline V gene, CDR1 is SNHLY and CDR2 is FYNNEI. CDR3 size: 16 residues. Trimming took 5 bases from V and 4 from J; bases not matched to a gene: 10. The whole variable domain, remainder taken from reference TRBV2 and TRBJ2-5, is EPEVTQTPSHQVTQMGQEVILRCVPISNHLYFYWYRQILGQKVEFLVSFYNNEISEKSEIFDDQFSVERPDGSNFTLKIRSTKLEDSAMYFCASSSYRDRGGETQYFGPGTRLLVL.

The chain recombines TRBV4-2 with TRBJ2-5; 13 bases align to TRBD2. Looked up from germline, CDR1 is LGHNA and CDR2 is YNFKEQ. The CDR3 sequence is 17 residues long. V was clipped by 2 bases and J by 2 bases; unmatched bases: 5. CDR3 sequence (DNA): TGTGCCAGCAGCCAACCACTAGCGGGAGGGCTTCAAGAGACCCAGTACTTC. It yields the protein CASSQPLAGGLQETQYF.

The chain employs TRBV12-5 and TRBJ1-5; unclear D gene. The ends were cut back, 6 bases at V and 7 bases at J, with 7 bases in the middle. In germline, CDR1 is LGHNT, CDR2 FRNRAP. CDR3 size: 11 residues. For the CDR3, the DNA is TGTGCTAGTGGCTCCCTCCAGCCCCAGCATTTT. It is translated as CASGSLQPQHF.

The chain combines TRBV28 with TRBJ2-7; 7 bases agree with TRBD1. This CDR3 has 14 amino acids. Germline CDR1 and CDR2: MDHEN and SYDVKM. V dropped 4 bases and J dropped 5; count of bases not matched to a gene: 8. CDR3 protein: CASSSTGLLDEQYF. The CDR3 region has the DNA TGTGCCAGCAGTTCGACAGGGCTTTTGGACGAGCAGTACTTC.

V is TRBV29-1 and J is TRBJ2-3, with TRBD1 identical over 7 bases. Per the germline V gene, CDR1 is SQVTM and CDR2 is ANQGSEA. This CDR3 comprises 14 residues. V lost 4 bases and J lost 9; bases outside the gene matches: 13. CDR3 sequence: CSVARGFRWNTQYF. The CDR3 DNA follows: TGCAGCGTTGCCAGGGGGTTCCGCTGGAACACGCAGTATTTT.

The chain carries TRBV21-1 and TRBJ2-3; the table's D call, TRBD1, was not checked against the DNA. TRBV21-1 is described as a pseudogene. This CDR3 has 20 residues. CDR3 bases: TGTGCCAGCAGCCCCCGGTCCGGACAGGGGTCCCCCTCTAGCACAGATACGCAGTATTTT. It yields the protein CASSPRSGQGSPSSTDTQYF.

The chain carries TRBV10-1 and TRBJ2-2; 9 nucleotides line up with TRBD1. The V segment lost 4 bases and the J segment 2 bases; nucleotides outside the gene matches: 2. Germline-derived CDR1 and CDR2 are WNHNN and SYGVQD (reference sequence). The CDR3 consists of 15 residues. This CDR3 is CASSGQGGNTGELFF. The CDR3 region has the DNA TGCGCCAGCAGTGGACAGGGGGGAAACACCGGGGAGCTGTTTTTT.

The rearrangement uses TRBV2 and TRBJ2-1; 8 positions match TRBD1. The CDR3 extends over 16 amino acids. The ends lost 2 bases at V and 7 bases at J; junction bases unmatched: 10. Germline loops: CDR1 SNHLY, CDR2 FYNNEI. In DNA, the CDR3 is TGTGCCAGCAGTGAAACCCGGGACAGGCCAGATAATGAGCAGTTCTTC. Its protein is CASSETRDRPDNEQFF.

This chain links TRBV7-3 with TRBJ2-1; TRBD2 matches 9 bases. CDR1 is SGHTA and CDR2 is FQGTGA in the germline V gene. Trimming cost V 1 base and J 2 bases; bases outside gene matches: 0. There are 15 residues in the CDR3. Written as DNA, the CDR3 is TGTGCCAGCAGCTTAAGCGGGAGGGCCTACAATGAGCAGTTCTTC. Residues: CASSLSGRAYNEQFF.